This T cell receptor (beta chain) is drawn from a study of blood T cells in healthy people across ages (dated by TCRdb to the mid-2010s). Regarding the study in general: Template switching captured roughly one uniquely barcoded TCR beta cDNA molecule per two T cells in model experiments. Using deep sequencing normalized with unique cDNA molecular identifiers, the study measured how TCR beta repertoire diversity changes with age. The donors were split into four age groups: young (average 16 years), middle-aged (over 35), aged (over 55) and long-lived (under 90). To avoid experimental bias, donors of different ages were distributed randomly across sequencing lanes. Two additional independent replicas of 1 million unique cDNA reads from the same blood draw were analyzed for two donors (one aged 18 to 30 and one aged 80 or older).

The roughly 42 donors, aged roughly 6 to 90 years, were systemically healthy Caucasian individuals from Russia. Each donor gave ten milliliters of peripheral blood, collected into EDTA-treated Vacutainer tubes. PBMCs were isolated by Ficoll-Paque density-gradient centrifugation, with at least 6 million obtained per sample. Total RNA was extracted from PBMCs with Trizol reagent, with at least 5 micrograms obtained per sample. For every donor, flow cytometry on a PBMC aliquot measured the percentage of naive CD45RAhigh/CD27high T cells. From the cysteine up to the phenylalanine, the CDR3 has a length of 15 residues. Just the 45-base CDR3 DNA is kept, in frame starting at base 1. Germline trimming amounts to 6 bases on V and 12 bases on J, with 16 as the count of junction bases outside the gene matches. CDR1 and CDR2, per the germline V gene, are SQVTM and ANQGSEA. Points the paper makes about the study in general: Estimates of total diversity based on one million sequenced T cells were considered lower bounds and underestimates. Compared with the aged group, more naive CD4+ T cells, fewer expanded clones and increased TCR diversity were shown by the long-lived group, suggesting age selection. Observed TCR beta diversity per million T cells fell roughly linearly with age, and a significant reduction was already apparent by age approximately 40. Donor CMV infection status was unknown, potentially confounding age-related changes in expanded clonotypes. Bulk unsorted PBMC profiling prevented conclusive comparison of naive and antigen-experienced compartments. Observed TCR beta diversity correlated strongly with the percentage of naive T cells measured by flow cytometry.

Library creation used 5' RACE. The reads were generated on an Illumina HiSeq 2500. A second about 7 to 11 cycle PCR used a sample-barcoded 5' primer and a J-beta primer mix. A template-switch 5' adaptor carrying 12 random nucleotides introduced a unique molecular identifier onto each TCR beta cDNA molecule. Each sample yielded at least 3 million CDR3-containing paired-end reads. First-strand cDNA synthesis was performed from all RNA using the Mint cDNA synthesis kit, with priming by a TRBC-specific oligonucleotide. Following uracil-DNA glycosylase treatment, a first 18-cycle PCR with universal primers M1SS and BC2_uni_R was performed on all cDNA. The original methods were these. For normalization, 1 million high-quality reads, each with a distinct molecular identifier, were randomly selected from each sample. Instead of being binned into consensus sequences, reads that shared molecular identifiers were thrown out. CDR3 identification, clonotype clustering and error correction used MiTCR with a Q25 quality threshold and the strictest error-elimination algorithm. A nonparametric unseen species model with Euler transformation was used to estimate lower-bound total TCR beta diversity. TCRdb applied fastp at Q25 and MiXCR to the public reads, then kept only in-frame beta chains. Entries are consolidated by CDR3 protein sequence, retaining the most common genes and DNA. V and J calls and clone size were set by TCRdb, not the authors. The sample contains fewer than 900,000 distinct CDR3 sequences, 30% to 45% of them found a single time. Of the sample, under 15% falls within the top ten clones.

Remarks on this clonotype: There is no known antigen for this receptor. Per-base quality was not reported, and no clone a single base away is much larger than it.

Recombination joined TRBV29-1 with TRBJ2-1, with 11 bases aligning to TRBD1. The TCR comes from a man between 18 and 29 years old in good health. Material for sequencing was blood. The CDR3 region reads CSVSWDRGITYGQFF. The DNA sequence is TGCAGCGTATCATGGGACAGGGGGATCACCTACGGGCAGTTCTTC.